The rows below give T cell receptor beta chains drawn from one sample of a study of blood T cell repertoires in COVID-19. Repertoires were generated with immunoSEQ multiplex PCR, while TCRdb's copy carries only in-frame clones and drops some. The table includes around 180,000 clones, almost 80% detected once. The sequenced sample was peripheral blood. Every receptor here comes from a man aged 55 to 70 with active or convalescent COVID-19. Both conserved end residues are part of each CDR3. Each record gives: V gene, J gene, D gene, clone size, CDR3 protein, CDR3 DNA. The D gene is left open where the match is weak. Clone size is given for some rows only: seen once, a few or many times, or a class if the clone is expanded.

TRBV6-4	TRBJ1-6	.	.	CASSERQGESPLHF	TGTGCCAGCAGTGAGCGGCAGGGTGAATCACCCCTCCACTTT
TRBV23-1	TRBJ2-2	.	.	CASSQFIRENVAGELFF	TGCGCCAGCAGTCAATTTATTCGGGAGAACGTTGCCGGGGAGCTGTTTTTT
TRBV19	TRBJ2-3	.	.	CASSSTGTDTQYF	TGTGCCAGTAGTAGTACAGGAACAGATACGCAGTATTTT
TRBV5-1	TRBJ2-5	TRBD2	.	CASSSRGGRRQETQYF	TGCGCCAGCAGCTCTCGGGGCGGGAGGCGTCAAGAGACCCAGTACTTC
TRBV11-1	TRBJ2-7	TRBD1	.	CASSPQWTGGREQYF	TGTGCCAGCAGCCCCCAGTGGACAGGGGGCCGGGAGCAGTACTTC
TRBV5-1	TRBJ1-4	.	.	CASSLVGTPVNEKLFF	TGCGCCAGCAGCTTGGTCGGGACTCCCGTTAATGAAAAACTGTTTTTT
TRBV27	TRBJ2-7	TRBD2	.	CASRLNLAGDFYEQYF	TGTGCCAGCAGGCTCAATCTAGCGGGAGATTTCTACGAGCAGTACTTC
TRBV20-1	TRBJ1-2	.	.	CSASDSYGYTF	TGCAGTGCTAGTGACAGCTATGGCTACACCTTC
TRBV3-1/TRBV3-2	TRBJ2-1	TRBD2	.	CASSQYGTSGNNEQFF	TGTGCCAGCAGCCAGTACGGGACTAGCGGGAACAATGAGCAGTTCTTC
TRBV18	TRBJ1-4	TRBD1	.	CASSPDRVEKLFF	TGTGCCAGCTCACCGGACAGGGTTGAAAAACTGTTTTTT
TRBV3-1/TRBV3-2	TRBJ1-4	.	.	CASSQKRAGVKLFF	TGTGCCAGCAGCCAAAAGAGGGCCGGGGTAAAACTGTTTTTT
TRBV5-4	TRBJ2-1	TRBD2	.	CASSSRGREYNEQFF	TGTGCCAGCAGCTCACGCGGGAGGGAGTACAATGAGCAGTTCTTC
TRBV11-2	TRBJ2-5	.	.	CASSLGTTSGKETQYF	TGTGCCAGCAGCTTAGGAACGACCTCGGGTAAAGAGACCCAGTACTTC
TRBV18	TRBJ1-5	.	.	CASSRQINQPQHF	TGTGCCAGCTCACGACAGATCAATCAGCCCCAGCATTTT
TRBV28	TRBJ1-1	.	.	CASSSRWRAEAFF	TGTGCCAGCAGCTCCCGGTGGAGGGCTGAAGCTTTCTTT
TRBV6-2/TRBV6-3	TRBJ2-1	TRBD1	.	CASSYFAGGDEQFF	TGTGCCAGCAGTTACTTTGCAGGGGGAGATGAGCAGTTCTTC
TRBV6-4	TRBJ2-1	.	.	CASSRGGAYNEQFF	TGTGCCAGCAGCAGAGGAGGGGCCTACAATGAGCAGTTCTTC
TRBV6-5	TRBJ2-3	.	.	CASSYSNTVGDTQYF	TGTGCCAGCAGTTACTCGAATACTGTTGGAGATACGCAGTATTTT
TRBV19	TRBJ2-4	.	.	CASSTSGVGAKNIQYF	TGTGCCAGTAGTACCTCGGGAGTCGGGGCCAAAAACATTCAGTACTTC
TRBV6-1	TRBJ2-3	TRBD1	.	CASSELNRGADTQYF	TGTGCCAGCAGTGAACTCAACAGGGGGGCAGATACGCAGTATTTT
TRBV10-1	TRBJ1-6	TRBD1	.	CASSEELGQGGRSPLHF	TGCGCCAGCAGTGAGGAATTAGGACAGGGAGGACGGTCACCCCTCCACTTT
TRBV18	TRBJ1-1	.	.	CASPPSRGGTEAFF	TGTGCCAGCCCCCCGTCCAGAGGTGGAACTGAAGCTTTCTTT
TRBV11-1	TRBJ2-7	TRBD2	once	CASSLLGEGYEQYF	TGTGCCAGCAGCTTACTAGGGGAGGGCTACGAGCAGTACTTC
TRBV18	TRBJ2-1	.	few	CASSPLPGHKGNEQFF	TGTGCCAGCTCACCACTACCGGGACATAAGGGGAATGAGCAGTTCTTC
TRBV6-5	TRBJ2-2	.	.	CASRAGTGELFF	TGTGCCAGCAGGGCCGGGACCGGGGAGCTGTTTTTT
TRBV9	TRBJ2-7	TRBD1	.	CASSVGQGAINEQYF	TGTGCCAGCAGCGTAGGGCAGGGGGCAATCAACGAGCAGTACTTC
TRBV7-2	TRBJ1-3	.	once	CASSELTGNTIYF	TGTGCCAGCAGCGAACTTACGGGAAACACCATATATTTT
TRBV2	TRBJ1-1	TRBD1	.	CASSSTGSPNTEAFF	TGTGCCAGCAGCTCGACAGGGAGTCCGAACACTGAAGCTTTCTTT
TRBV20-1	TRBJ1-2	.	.	CSARNRYGYTF	TGCAGTGCGCGGAATCGATATGGCTACACCTTC
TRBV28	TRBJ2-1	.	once	CASSPWTATEQFF	TGTGCCAGCAGTCCTTGGACAGCCACGGAGCAGTTCTTC
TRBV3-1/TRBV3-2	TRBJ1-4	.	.	CASSPRGGGEKLFF	TGTGCCAGCAGCCCTCGCGGCGGGGGCGAAAAACTGTTTTTT
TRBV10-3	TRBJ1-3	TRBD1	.	CAMTGTGNTIYF	TGTGCCATGACAGGGACTGGAAACACCATATATTTT
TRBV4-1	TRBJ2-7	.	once	CASSQDSQGSEQYF	TGCGCCAGCAGCCAAGATTCCCAGGGCAGCGAGCAGTACTTC
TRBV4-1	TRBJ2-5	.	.	CASSQTDRLQETQYF	TGCGCCAGCAGCCAAACGGACAGACTCCAAGAGACCCAGTACTTC
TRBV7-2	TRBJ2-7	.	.	CASSLSLATSYEQYF	TGTGCCAGCAGCTTGAGTCTAGCGACCTCCTACGAGCAGTACTTC
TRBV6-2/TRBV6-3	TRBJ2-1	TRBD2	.	CASSYPSGSGWFGEQFF	TGTGCCAGCAGTTACCCTAGCGGGAGTGGTTGGTTCGGTGAGCAGTTCTTC
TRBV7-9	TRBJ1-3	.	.	CASSLGWQDSGNTIYF	TGTGCCAGCAGCTTAGGATGGCAAGACTCTGGAAACACCATATATTTT
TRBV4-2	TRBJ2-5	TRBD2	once	CASSQDIVAGGQETQYF	TGTGCCAGCAGCCAAGATATAGTAGCGGGAGGGCAAGAGACCCAGTACTTC
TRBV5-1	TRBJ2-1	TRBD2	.	CASRLTSGTYNEQFF	TGCGCCAGCAGACTGACTAGCGGGACTTACAATGAGCAGTTCTTC
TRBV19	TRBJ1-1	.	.	CASSPQLGGGTEAFF	TGTGCCAGTAGTCCGCAACTCGGGGGGGGGACTGAAGCTTTCTTT
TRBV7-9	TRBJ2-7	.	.	CASSAHSTLSYEQYF	TGTGCCAGCAGCGCCCACAGTACCCTATCCTACGAGCAGTACTTC
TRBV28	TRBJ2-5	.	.	CASSLFRGQETQYF	TGTGCCAGCAGTTTATTTCGGGGGCAAGAGACCCAGTACTTC
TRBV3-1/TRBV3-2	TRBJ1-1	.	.	CASSQESRRRAFF	TGTGCCAGCAGCCAAGAGTCCCGGCGGCGAGCTTTCTTT
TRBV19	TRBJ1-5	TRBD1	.	CASSISDRGPGQPQHF	TGTGCCAGTAGTATCTCGGACAGGGGGCCGGGACAGCCCCAGCATTTT